This T cell receptor beta chain is drawn from a study of cytomegalovirus exposure and HLA in healthy donors. In the case of this clone: Its matching antigen is unknown.

Vbeta (60) and Jbeta (13) primers were used in the PCR. Only in-frame clones appear in the TCRdb table, and some are missing; sequencing was by immunoSEQ multiplex PCR. The table has under 200,000 clones, approximately 62% seen once. Study-level points and caveats: Later work found that TCR association rates differed between HLA loci; DRB1 had the most and HLA-C the fewest.

The sample taken for sequencing was PBMCs. The TCR originated in a man aged 50-60 years in good health and CMV-seronegative.

DNA for the CDR3: TGCGCCAGCAGCTTGGCCGACAGGGAGGCAGATACGCAGTATTTT. Protein: CASSLADREADTQYF. This chain joins TRBV5-1 and TRBJ2-3; weak D call: TRBD1 (7 bases). V was trimmed by 0 bases and J by 4 bases, leaving 12 bases between them. Germline loops: CDR1 SGHRS, CDR2 YFSETQ. CDR3 length: 15 residues.